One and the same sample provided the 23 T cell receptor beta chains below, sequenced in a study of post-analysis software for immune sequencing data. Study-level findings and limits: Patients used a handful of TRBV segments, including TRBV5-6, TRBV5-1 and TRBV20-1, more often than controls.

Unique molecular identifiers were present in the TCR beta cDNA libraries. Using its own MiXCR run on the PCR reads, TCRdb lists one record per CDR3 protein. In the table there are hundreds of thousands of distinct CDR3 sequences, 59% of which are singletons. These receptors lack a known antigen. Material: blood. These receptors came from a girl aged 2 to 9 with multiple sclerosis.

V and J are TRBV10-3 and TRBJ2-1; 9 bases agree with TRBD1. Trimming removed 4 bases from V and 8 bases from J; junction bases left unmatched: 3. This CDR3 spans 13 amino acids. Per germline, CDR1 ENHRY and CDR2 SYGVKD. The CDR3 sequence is CAISGDRDYEQFF. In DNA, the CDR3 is TGTGCCATCAGTGGGGACAGGGACTATGAGCAGTTCTTC.

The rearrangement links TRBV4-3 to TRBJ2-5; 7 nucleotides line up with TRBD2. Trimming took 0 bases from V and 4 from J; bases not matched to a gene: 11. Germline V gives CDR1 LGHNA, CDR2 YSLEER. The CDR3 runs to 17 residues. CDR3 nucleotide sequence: TGCGCCAGCAGCCAAGAACCAGCGGGGTCCTCAGTAGAGACCCAGTACTTC. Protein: CASSQEPAGSSVETQYF.

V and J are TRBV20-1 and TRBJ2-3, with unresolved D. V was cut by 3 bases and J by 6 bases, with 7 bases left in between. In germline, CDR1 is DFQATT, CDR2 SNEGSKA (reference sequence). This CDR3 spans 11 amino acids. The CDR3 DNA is TGCAGTGCTAGTACCGAGGATACGCAGTATTTT. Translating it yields CSASTEDTQYF.

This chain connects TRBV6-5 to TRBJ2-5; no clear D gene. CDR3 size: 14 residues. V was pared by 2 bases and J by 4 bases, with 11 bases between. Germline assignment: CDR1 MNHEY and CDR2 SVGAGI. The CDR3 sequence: CASSYQKETETQYF. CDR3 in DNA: TGTGCCAGCAGTTACCAGAAGGAAACAGAGACCCAGTACTTC.

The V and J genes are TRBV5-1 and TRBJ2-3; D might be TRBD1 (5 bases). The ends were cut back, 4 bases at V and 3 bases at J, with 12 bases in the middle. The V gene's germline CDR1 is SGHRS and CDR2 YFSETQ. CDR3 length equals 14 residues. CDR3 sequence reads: CASSADIPTDTQYF. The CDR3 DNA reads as TGCGCCAGCAGCGCGGACATTCCGACAGATACGCAGTATTTT.

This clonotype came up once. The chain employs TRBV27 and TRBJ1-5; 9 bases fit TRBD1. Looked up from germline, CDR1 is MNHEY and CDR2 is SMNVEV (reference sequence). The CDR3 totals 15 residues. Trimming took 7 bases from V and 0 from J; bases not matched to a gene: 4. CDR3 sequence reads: CASKGQGVSNQPQHF. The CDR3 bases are TGTGCCAGCAAGGGACAGGGAGTTAGCAATCAGCCCCAGCATTTT.

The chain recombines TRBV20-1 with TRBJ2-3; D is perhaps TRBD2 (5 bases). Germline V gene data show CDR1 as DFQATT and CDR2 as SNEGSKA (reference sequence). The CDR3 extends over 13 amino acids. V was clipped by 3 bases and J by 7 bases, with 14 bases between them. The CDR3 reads CSASATETNTQYF. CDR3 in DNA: TGCAGTGCTAGTGCTACAGAGACTAATACGCAGTATTTT.

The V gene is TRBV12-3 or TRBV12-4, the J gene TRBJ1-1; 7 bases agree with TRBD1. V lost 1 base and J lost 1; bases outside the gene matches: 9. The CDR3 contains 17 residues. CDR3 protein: CASSLGQGPKSNTEAFF. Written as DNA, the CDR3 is TGTGCCAGCAGTTTAGGACAGGGCCCAAAGTCGAACACTGAAGCTTTCTTT.

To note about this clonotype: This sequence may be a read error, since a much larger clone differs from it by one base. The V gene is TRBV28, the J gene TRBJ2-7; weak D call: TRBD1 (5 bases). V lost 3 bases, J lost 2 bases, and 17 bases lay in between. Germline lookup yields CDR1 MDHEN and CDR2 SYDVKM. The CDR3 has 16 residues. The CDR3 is CASSLVTVLFPYEQYF. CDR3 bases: TGTGCCAGCAGTTTGGTGACAGTCTTATTCCCCTACGAGCAGTACTTC.

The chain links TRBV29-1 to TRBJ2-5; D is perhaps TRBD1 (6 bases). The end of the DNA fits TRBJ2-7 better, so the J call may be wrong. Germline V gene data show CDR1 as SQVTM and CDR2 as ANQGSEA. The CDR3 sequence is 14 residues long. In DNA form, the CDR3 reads TGCAGCGTTGGAAGGGACACTTCATCCTACGAGCAGTACTTC. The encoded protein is CSVGRDTSSYEQYF.

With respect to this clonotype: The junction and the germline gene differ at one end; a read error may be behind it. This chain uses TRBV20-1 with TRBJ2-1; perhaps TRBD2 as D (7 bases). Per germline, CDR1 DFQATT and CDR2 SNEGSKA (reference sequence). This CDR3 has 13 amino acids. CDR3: CSATRGAYNKQFF. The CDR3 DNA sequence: TGCAGTGCTACACGGGGGGCATACAATAAGCAGTTCTTC.

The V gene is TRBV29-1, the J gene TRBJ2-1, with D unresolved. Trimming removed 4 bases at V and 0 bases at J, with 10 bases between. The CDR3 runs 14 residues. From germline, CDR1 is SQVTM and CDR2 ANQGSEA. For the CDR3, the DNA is TGCAGCGTTGCCAGACGCCTCTCCTACAATGAGCAGTTCTTC. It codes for CSVARRLSYNEQFF.

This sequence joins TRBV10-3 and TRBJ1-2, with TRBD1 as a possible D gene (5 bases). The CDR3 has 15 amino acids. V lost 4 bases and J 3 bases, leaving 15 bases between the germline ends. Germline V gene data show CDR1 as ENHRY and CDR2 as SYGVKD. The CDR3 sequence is CAISGSLGGDYGYTF. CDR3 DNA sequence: TGTGCCATCAGTGGATCTTTGGGGGGAGACTATGGCTACACCTTC.

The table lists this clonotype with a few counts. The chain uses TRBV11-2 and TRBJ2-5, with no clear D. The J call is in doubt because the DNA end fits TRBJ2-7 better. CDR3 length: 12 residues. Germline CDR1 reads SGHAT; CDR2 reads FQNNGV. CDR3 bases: TGTGCCAGCAGCTCGTTGGCCGCCGAGCAGTACTTC. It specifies CASSSLAAEQYF.

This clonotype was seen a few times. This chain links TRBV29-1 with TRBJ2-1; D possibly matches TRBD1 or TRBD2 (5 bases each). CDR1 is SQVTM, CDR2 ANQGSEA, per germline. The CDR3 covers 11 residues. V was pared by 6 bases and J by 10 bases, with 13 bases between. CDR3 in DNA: TGCAGCGTCATCCGGGACCCGGAGCAGTTCTTC. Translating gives CSVIRDPEQFF.

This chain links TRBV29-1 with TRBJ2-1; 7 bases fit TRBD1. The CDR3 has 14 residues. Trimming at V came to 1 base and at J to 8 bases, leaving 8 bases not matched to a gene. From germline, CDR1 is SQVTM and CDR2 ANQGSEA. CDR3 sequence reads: CSVEARQGTDEQFF. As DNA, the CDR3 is TGCAGCGTTGAAGCGCGACAGGGTACGGATGAGCAGTTCTTC.

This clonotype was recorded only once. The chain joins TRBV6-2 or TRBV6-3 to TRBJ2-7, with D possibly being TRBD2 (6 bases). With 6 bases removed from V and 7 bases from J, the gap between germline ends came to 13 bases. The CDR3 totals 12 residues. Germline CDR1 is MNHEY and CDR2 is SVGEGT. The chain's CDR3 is CASSPGLVEQYF. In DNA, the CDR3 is TGTGCCAGCAGCCCGGGACTTGTGGAGCAGTACTTC.

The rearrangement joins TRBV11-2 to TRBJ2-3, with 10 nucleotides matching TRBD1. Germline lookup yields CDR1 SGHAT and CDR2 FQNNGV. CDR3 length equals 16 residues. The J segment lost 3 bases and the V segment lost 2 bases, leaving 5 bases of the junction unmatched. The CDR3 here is CASSLTGTGATDTQYF. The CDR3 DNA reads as TGTGCCAGCAGCTTAACCGGGACAGGGGCAACAGATACGCAGTATTTT.

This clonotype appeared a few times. This CDR3 reads CASSLASLAGSTDTQYF. The CDR3 bases are TGCGCCAGCAGCTTGGCATCCCTAGCGGGAAGCACAGATACGCAGTATTTT. This rearrangement joins TRBV5-1 to TRBJ2-3; 9 bases fit TRBD2. V lost 0 bases to trimming and J lost 0 bases; unmatched junction nucleotides: 5. This CDR3 is built from 17 residues. The germline V gene encodes CDR1 SGHRS and CDR2 YFSETQ.

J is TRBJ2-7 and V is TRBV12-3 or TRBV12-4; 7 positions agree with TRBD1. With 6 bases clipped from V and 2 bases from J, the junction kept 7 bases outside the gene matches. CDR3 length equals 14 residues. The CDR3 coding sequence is TGTGCCAGCAGCCATCGGGACAGCACCTACGAGCAGTACTTC. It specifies CASSHRDSTYEQYF.

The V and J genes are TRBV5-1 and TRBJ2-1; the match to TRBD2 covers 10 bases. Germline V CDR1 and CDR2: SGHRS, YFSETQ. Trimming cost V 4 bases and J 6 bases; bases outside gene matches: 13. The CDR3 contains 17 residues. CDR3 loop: CASSVGSSGRYFNEQFF. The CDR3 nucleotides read TGCGCCAGCAGCGTAGGGAGTAGCGGGAGGTACTTCAATGAGCAGTTCTTC. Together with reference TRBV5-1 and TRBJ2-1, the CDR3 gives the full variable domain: KAGVTQTPRYLIKTRGQQVTLSCSPISGHRSVSWYQQTPGQGLQFLFEYFSETQRNKGNFPGRFSGRQFSNSRSEMNVSTLELGDSALYLCASSVGSSGRYFNEQFFGPGTRLTVL.

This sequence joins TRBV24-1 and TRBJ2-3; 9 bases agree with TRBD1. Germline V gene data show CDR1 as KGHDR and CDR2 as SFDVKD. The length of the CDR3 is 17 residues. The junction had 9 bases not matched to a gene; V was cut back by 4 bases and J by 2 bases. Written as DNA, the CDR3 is TGTGCCACCAGTGACCGAGGGACAGGGAGATTCACAGATACGCAGTATTTT. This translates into CATSDRGTGRFTDTQYF.

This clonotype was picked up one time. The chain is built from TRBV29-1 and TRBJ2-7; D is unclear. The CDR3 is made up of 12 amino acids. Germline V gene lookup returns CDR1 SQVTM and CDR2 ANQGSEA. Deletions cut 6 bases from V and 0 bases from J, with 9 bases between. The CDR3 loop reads CSVAVNSYEQYF. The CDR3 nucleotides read TGCAGCGTGGCCGTAAACTCCTACGAGCAGTACTTC.